A selection of T cell receptor beta chains follows, all from one sample in a study of T-cell reconstitution after alpha-beta-depleted transplantation in children. TCRdb called the PCR reads again in MiXCR, with one record for every CDR3 protein. The sample contains approximately 640,000 distinct CDR3 sequences, roughly 17% of which appear only once. The material sequenced was PBMCs from the stem cell graft donor, taken from the stem cell graft. These receptors originate from a human donor who donated a stem cell graft to a child with acute myeloid leukemia. Each CDR3 is given with its conserved first and last residue. A D gene is named only where the DNA matches it firmly. Clone size is stated in some rows and not others, as once, few, many or a class when expanded.

J: TRBJ2-1; size: NA; V: TRBV15; D: NA; CDR3: CATEGVYNEQFF; DNA: TGTGCCACCGAGGGAGTTTACAATGAGCAGTTCTTC
J: TRBJ2-5; size: many; V: TRBV20-1; D: NA; CDR3: CSALLGTRETQYF; DNA: TGCAGTGCTCTACTCGGGACGCGGGAGACCCAGTACTTC
J: TRBJ1-6; size: few; V: TRBV7-2; D: TRBD1; CDR3: CASSLNPGQGLSPLHF; DNA: TGTGCCAGCAGCTTAAACCCGGGACAGGGACTGTCACCCCTCCACTTT
J: TRBJ2-7; size: NA; V: TRBV29-1; D: NA; CDR3: CSVEIPDSPSYEQYF; DNA: TGCAGCGTTGAGATTCCCGACAGCCCCTCCTACGAGCAGTACTTC
J: TRBJ1-3; size: many; V: TRBV6-5; D: NA; CDR3: CASSYSIRYSGNTIYF; DNA: TGTGCCAGCAGTTACTCGATTAGGTACTCTGGAAACACCATATATTTT
J: TRBJ2-1; size: few; V: TRBV7-6; D: NA; CDR3: CASSWNGVEQFF; DNA: TGTGCCAGCAGCTGGAATGGAGTGGAGCAGTTCTTC
J: TRBJ2-1; size: NA; V: TRBV6-2/TRBV6-3; D: TRBD2; CDR3: CASIQTGGVHNEQFF; DNA: TGTGCCAGCATCCAGACGGGGGGGGTCCACAATGAGCAGTTCTTC
J: TRBJ1-6; size: few; V: TRBV12-3/TRBV12-4; D: NA; CDR3: CASTPGRSSGIRSPLHF; DNA: TGTGCCAGCACCCCTGGAAGGTCTTCCGGAATACGGTCACCCCTCCACTTT
J: TRBJ1-5; size: few; V: TRBV15; D: NA; CDR3: CATSRDLDGTQPQHF; DNA: TGTGCCACCAGCAGAGACCTGGACGGCACCCAGCCCCAGCATTTT
J: TRBJ2-3; size: NA; V: TRBV7-3; D: TRBD2; CDR3: CASSVSSGGSPYF; DNA: TGTGCCAGCAGCGTCTCTAGCGGGGGGTCGCCGTATTTT
J: TRBJ1-1; size: few; V: TRBV9; D: NA; CDR3: CASSVKGDLDTEAFF; DNA: TGTGCCAGCAGCGTAAAGGGAGATTTGGACACTGAAGCTTTCTTT
J: TRBJ1-5; size: NA; V: TRBV28; D: TRBD1; CDR3: CASSPIPTQGDQPQHF; DNA: TGTGCCAGCAGCCCGATCCCCACACAGGGGGATCAGCCCCAGCATTTT
J: TRBJ1-5; size: many; V: TRBV20-1; D: TRBD1; CDR3: CSARDPRQGEGNQPQHF; DNA: TGCAGTGCTAGAGATCCGAGACAGGGAGAGGGCAATCAGCCCCAGCATTTT
J: TRBJ2-1; size: few; V: TRBV7-9; D: TRBD2; CDR3: CASSYQAGGSYNEQFF; DNA: TGTGCCAGCAGCTACCAGGCGGGGGGCTCCTACAATGAGCAGTTCTTC
J: TRBJ2-7; size: NA; V: TRBV6-1; D: NA; CDR3: CASTEGKGGYEQYF; DNA: TGTGCCAGCACCGAAGGGAAGGGGGGCTACGAGCAGTACTTC
J: TRBJ2-3; size: NA; V: TRBV12-3/TRBV12-4; D: NA; CDR3: CASSQGGTPTQYF; DNA: TGTGCCAGCAGTCAAGGGGGGACTCCGACGCAGTATTTT
J: TRBJ2-5; size: few; V: TRBV5-1; D: TRBD1; CDR3: CASSRGQGYQETQYF; DNA: TGCGCCAGCAGCCGGGGACAGGGATACCAAGAGACCCAGTACTTC
J: TRBJ2-1; size: NA; V: TRBV25-1; D: NA; CDR3: CASSDPPATGSSPHEQFF; DNA: TGTGCCAGCAGTGATCCCCCGGCGACGGGGAGTTCTCCTCATGAGCAGTTCTTC
J: TRBJ1-5; size: many; V: TRBV7-2; D: NA; CDR3: CASSFGGYGQPQHF; DNA: TGTGCCAGCAGCTTTGGAGGGTATGGCCAGCCCCAGCATTTT
J: TRBJ2-1; size: many; V: TRBV29-1; D: TRBD1; CDR3: CSVESDREIGNEQFF; DNA: TGCAGCGTTGAAAGCGACAGGGAGATTGGTAATGAGCAGTTCTTC